This T cell receptor beta chain derives from a study of human T cells and chemical hapten exposure. TCRdb processed the RACE reads anew with MiXCR; each CDR3 protein has one entry. The sample consists of 35,000 to 45,000 distinct CDR3 sequences, approximately 10% of them appearing once. Described time point: patch test 2, 6 weeks after DPC sensitization. Treatment meaning: therapeutic diphenylcyclopropenone sensitization with weekly scalp DPC. Researchers extracted total RNA from unfractionated whole blood. This CDR3 has 13 amino acids. V was clipped by 0 bases and J by 5 bases, with 5 bases between them. CDR1 and CDR2 from the germline V gene are MRHNA and SNTAGT.

This material consisted of whole blood, taken in connection with sensitization to the hapten diphenylcyclopropenone (DPC). This receptor was taken from a woman between 25 and 40 years old with alopecia areata. Some clones in this sample may be carry-over from other donors' samples. The gene calls are TRBV6-4 and TRBJ2-1, with D perhaps TRBD1 (5 bases). The CDR3 sequence is CASSDSDNNEQFF. For the CDR3, the DNA is TGTGCCAGCAGTGACTCGGACAACAATGAGCAGTTCTTC.